This T cell receptor beta chain was found in a study of metastatic and nonmetastatic thyroid tumors (dated by TCRdb to 2018 to 2021). Background on the whole study: The researchers compared repertoires between peripheral blood samples and tumor or nodule tissue samples from patients with malignant or benign thyroid disease.

Receptors were amplified or captured by PCR. Instrument on record: Illumina HiSeq 4000. High-throughput sequencing was used to profile the TCR beta-chain CDR3 region of each patient. The authors' pipeline ran thus. A classifier to discriminate distant-metastatic papillary thyroid cancer patients was built from CDR3 differences across clinicopathological groups. To measure repertoire diversity the researchers used the Shannon index, while the Morisita-Horn index served to gauge how similar the tumor and blood repertoires were. Using fastp at Q25 and MiXCR, TCRdb reprocessed the public reads and kept productive beta chains. Clone size and V and J calls follow TCRdb, not the original study. The sample contains roughly 7,000 clones, 30% to 35% of them found a single time. The ten biggest clones cover 13% of the sample. No treatment had been received by any patient before thyroid surgery. Using T-cell receptor beta sequencing, the study looked back at clinical samples from patients collected from the early 2010s to the late 2010s.

This clone was counted a few times. Its binding antigen is unknown. No qualities accompany the bases; no much larger clone lies one base away. In the germline V gene, CDR1 corresponds to MNHEY and CDR2 to SVGAGI. Reading from cysteine to phenylalanine, the CDR3 counts 15 amino acids. Only CDR3 DNA is held: 45 bases, read in frame from base 1. V is clipped by 8 bases and J by 4 bases, and the sequence between their germline boundaries is 15 bases long. Overall study results and their limits: TCR beta diversity was reported as significantly higher in malignant tumors than in benign nodules, in both blood and tumor samples.

Material: adjacent normal tissue. The TCR originated in a female donor with papillary thyroid cancer or a benign thyroid nodule (not recorded which). Some clones in this sample may be carry-over from other donors' samples. The chain was built from TRBV6-5 and TRBJ1-6; the D segment could be TRBD1, given 5 matching bases. The CDR3 protein: CASVTGGRYNSPLHF. The DNA sequence is as follows: TGTGCCAGCGTTACAGGTGGACGGTATAATTCACCCCTCCACTTT.